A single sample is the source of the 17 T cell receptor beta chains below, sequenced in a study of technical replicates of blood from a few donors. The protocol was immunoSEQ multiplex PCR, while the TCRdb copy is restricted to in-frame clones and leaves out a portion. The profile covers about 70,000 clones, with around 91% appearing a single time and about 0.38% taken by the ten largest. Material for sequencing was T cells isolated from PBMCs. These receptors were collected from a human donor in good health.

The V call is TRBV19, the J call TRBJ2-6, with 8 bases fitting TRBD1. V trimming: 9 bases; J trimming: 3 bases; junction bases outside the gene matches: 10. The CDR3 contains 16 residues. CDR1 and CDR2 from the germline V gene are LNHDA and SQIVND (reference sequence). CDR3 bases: TGTGCCAGCAAGGACAGGGCCTTGAGTGGGGCCAACGTCCTGACTTTC. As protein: CASKDRALSGANVLTF.

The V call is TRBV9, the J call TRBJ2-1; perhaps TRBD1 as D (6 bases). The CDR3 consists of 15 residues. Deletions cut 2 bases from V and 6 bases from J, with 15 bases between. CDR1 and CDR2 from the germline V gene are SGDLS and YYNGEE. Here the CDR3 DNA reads TGTGCCAGCAGCGTCTCTGGGGGCCAGGGCAATGAGCAGTTCTTC. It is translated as CASSVSGGQGNEQFF.

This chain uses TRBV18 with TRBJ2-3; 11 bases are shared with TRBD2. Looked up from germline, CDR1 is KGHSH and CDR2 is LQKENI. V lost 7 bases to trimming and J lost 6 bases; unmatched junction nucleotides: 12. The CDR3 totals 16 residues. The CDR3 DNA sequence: TGTGCCAGCTATACCATGACTAGCGGGGCAACGGATACGCAGTATTTT. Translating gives CASYTMTSGATDTQYF.

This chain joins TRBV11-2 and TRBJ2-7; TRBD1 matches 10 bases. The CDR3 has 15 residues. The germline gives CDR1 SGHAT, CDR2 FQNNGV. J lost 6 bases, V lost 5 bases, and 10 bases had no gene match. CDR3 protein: CASSPDRDRGAEQYF. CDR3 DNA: TGTGCCAGCAGCCCGGACCGGGACAGGGGTGCCGAGCAGTACTTC.

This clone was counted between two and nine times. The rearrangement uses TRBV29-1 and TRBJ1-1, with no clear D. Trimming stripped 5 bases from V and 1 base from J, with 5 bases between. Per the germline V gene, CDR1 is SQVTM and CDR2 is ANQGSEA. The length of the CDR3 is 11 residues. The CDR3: CSVWQNTEAFF. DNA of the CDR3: TGCAGCGTTTGGCAGAACACTGAAGCTTTCTTT.

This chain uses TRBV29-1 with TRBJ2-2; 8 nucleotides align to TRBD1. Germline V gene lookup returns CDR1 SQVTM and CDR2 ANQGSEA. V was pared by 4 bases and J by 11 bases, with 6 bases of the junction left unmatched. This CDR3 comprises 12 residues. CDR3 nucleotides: TGCAGCGTTGTGGAACAGGGGGGAGAGCTGTTTTTT. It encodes CSVVEQGGELFF.

CDR3 nucleotide sequence: TGTGCCAGCAGTTTATCGATGGTTCAGAAACTGTTTTTT. It translates to CASSLSMVQKLFF. This sequence joins TRBV27 and TRBJ1-4; the D is unclear. The germline V and J ends were trimmed by 0 bases and 11 bases, with 10 bases remaining between them. The CDR3 contains 13 residues. Germline values: CDR1 MNHEY, CDR2 SMNVEV (reference sequence).

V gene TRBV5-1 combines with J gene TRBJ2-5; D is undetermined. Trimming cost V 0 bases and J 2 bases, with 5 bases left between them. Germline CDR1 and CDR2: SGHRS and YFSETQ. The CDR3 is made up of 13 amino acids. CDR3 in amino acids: CASSLVYQETQYF. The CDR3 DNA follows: TGCGCCAGCAGCTTGGTTTATCAAGAGACCCAGTACTTC.

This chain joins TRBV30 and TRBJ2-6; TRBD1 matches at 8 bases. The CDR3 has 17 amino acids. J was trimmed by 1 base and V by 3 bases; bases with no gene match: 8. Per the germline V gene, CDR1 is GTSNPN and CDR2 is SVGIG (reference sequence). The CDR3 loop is CAWRRQGASSGANVLTF. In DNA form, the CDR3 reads TGTGCCTGGAGGCGCCAGGGGGCAAGTTCTGGGGCCAACGTCCTGACTTTC.

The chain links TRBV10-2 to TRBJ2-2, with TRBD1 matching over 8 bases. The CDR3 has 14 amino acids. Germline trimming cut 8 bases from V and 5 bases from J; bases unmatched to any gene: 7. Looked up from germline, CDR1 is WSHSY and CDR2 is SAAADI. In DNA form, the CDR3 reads TGCGCCAGCGCTTCAGGGGGCTGGACCGGGGAGCTGTTTTTT. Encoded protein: CASASGGWTGELFF.

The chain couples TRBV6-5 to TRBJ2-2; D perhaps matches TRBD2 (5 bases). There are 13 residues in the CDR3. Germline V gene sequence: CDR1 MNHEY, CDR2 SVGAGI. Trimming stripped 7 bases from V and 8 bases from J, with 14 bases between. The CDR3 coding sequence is TGTGCCAGCAACCTAATAGAGGGTGGGGAGCTGTTTTTT. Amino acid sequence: CASNLIEGGELFF.

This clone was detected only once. The DNA of the CDR3 is TGTGCCAGCAGCTTACACCTAGCGGAAGGGAATGAGCAGTTCTTC. This translates into CASSLHLAEGNEQFF. V and J are TRBV7-6 and TRBJ2-1, with TRBD2 matching over 7 bases. This CDR3 spans 15 amino acids. From germline, CDR1 is SGHVS and CDR2 FNYEAQ. V trimming: 2 bases; J trimming: 7 bases; junction bases outside the gene matches: 8.

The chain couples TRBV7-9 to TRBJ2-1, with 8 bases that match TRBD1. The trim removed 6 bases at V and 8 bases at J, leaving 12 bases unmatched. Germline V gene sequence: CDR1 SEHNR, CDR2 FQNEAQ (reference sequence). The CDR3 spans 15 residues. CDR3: CASSSGQGGTYEQFF. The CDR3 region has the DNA TGTGCCAGCAGTTCCGGACAGGGAGGAACCTATGAGCAGTTCTTC. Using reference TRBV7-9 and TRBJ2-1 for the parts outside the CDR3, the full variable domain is DTGVSQNPRHKITKRGQNVTFRCDPISEHNRLYWYRQTLGQGPEFLTYFQNEAQLEKSRLLSDRFSAERPKGSFSTLEIQRTEQGDSAMYLCASSSGQGGTYEQFFGPGTRLTVL.

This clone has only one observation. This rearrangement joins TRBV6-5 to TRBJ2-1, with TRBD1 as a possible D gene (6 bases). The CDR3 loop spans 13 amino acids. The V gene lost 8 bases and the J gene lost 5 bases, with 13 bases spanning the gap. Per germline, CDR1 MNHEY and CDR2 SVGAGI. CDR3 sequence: CASYGTPNNEQFF. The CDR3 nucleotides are TGTGCCAGCTACGGGACACCAAACAATGAGCAGTTCTTC.

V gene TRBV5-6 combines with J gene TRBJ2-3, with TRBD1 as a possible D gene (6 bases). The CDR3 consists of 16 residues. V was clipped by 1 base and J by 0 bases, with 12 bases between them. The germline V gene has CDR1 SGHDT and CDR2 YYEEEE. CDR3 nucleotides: TGTGCCAGCAGCTTGAAGCCGGGACAAAGCACAGATACGCAGTATTTT. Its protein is CASSLKPGQSTDTQYF.

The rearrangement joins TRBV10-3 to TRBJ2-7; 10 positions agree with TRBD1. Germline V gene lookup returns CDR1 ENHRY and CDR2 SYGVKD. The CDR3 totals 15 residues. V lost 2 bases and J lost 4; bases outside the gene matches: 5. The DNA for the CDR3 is TGTGCCATCAGTGAGGGTCGGACAGGGGGTTACGAGCAGTACTTC. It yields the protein CAISEGRTGGYEQYF.

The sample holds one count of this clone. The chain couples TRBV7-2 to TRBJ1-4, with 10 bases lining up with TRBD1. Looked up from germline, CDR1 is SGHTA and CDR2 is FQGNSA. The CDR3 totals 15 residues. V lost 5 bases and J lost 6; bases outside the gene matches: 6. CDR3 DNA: TGTGCCAGCAGCCCAAGGACAGGGGGTTATGAAAAACTGTTTTTT. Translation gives CASSPRTGGYEKLFF. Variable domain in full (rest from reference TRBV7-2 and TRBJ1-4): GAGVSQSPSNKVTEKGKDVELRCDPISGHTALYWYRQSLGQGLEFLIYFQGNSAPDKSGLPSDRFSAERTGGSVSTLTIQRTQQEDSAVYLCASSPRTGGYEKLFFGSGTQLSVL.